This TCR beta chain was identified in a study of blood T cell repertoires in COVID-19. Looking at the study overall: Samples taken during acute and convalescent COVID-19 were collected in the United States, Italy and Spain. Nucleic acid was either cDNA or gDNA, and it came from T cells, B-cell-depleted T cells, or PBMCs.

As originally analysed: Amplifying reference gene primers gave estimates of nucleated cell counts. Measured with immunoSEQ multiplex PCR; TCRdb has only the in-frame clones, and not every one. V and J calls and clone size are copied from that table; D and trimming were computed from the DNA. Here the sample spans about 360,000 clones, 70% to 85% being singletons. The TCR originated in a human donor with acute or convalescent COVID-19. The donor label of this sample is uncertain. Sample: peripheral blood.

This CDR3 reads CASSVSFKPGQGSYSNQPQHF. CDR3 nucleotide sequence: TGTGCCAGCAGTGTCTCCTTCAAACCGGGACAGGGAAGCTATAGCAATCAGCCCCAGCATTTT. The V and J genes are TRBV6-4 and TRBJ1-5; 9 positions match TRBD1. V shed 4 bases and J 0 bases; nucleotides not matched to a gene: 19. CDR1 MRHNA and CDR2 SNTAGT come from the germline V gene. The CDR3 sequence is 21 residues long.